Listed here are 25 T cell receptor beta chains from one sample, sequenced in a study of shared clonotypes between healthy human individuals. CD45RO-negative, CCR7-selected cells formed the naive CD8 fraction, which excluded terminally differentiated effector memory CD45RA+ cells. The table came from immunoSEQ multiplex PCR; TCRdb's copy has only in-frame clones and leaves some out. The data show 2 million to 2.5 million clones, about 95% seen once. Sequencing was performed on naive CD8+ T cells sorted from blood. These receptors originate from a man aged 18 to 35 in good health.

This CDR3 is CASSLVIGASRYEQYF. In DNA, the CDR3 is TGTGCCAGCAGCTTAGTTATAGGTGCATCCCGCTACGAGCAGTACTTC. V gene TRBV7-6 combines with J gene TRBJ2-7; D is unclear. Germline V gene lookup returns CDR1 SGHVS and CDR2 FNYEAQ. The CDR3 contains 16 residues. Trimming took 1 base from V and 3 from J, leaving 16 bases between them.

Only one count was recorded for this clone. This chain uses TRBV2 with TRBJ1-1; TRBD1 is a possible D gene (5 bases). In germline, CDR1 is SNHLY, CDR2 FYNNEI. The CDR3 runs to 14 residues. Deletions cut 0 bases from V and 4 bases from J, with 9 bases between. Here the CDR3 DNA reads TGTGCCAGCAGTGAAGCGCACGGGGGCACTGAAGCTTTCTTT. Residues: CASSEAHGGTEAFF.

The V call is TRBV13, the J call TRBJ1-6, with D hard to call. This CDR3 is 15 amino acids long. The germline V gene has CDR1 PRHDT and CDR2 FYEKMQ (reference sequence). The V and J ends lost 5 bases and 4 bases respectively, with 12 bases between them. In DNA form, the CDR3 reads TGTGCCAGCAGCCCGAGGACCGTTTATAATTCACCCCTCCACTTT. Its protein is CASSPRTVYNSPLHF. Variable domain in full (rest from reference TRBV13 and TRBJ1-6): AAGVIQSPRHLIKEKRETATLKCYPIPRHDTVYWYQQGPGQDPQFLISFYEKMQSDKGSIPDRFSAQQFSDYHSELNMSSLELGDSALYFCASSPRTVYNSPLHFGNGTRLTVT.

This rearrangement joins TRBV28 to TRBJ2-3; TRBD2 matches 9 bases. V was clipped by 1 base and J by 6 bases; unmatched bases: 5. Per the germline V gene, CDR1 is MDHEN and CDR2 is SYDVKM. The length of the CDR3 is 15 residues. CDR3: CASSLSGGGADTQYF. The CDR3 nucleotides read TGTGCCAGCAGTTTATCTGGCGGGGGGGCGGATACGCAGTATTTT.

The chain carries TRBV7-6 and TRBJ2-1; a possible D gene is TRBD2 (5 bases). V was shortened by 3 bases and J by 9 bases, with 15 bases between the two germline ends. The CDR3 has 14 residues. Germline V gene sequence: CDR1 SGHVS, CDR2 FNYEAQ. The CDR3 region is CASSLGAFGVEQFF. The CDR3 bases are TGTGCCAGCAGCTTGGGAGCGTTTGGTGTTGAGCAGTTCTTC.

This clone was found a few times. This chain uses TRBV7-2 with TRBJ1-2; no firm D call. Per germline, CDR1 SGHTA and CDR2 FQGNSA. This CDR3 region has 15 residues. Trimming left V 1 base short and J 3 bases short, with 12 bases between. The CDR3 sequence: CASSLEVGGHYGYTF. The CDR3 nucleotides read TGTGCCAGCAGCTTAGAAGTCGGTGGGCACTATGGCTACACCTTC.

The V call is TRBV4-3, the J call TRBJ1-2; 8 bases are shared with TRBD1. CDR1 is LGHNA and CDR2 is YSLEER in the germline V gene. The CDR3 is 15 residues long. Trimming took 1 base from V and 4 from J; bases not matched to a gene: 5. This chain's CDR3 is CASSQAATGVYGYTF. The DNA for the CDR3 is TGCGCCAGCAGCCAAGCCGCGACAGGGGTCTATGGCTACACCTTC.

The V gene is TRBV29-1, the J gene TRBJ1-1; D ambiguous. The V gene's germline CDR1 is SQVTM and CDR2 ANQGSEA. The CDR3 is made up of 13 amino acids. V was pared by 5 bases and J by 6 bases, with 16 bases between. The CDR3 DNA reads as TGCAGCGTTTTCGAAGTCCTGAGGGCTGAAGCTTTCTTT. It encodes CSVFEVLRAEAFF.

The chain has TRBV5-4 and TRBJ2-1; D gene uncertain. Trimming took off 3 bases at V and 5 bases at J, with 9 bases between the two ends. The germline V gene encodes CDR1 SGHNT and CDR2 YYREEE (reference sequence). CDR3 size: 13 residues. Here the CDR3 reads CASSWDRDNEQFF. CDR3 DNA: TGTGCCAGCAGCTGGGATAGGGACAATGAGCAGTTCTTC.

The chain combines TRBV27 with TRBJ2-6, with TRBD1 as a possible D gene (5 bases). This CDR3 has 16 amino acids. The germline CDR1 and CDR2 sequences are MNHEY and SMNVEV (reference sequence). Trimming took 5 bases from V and 2 from J, leaving 13 bases between them. The CDR3 sequence: CASSILGRAGANVLTF. CDR3 in DNA: TGTGCCAGCAGTATACTTGGCAGGGCTGGGGCCAACGTCCTGACTTTC.

Only one count was recorded for this clone. This chain joins TRBV19 and TRBJ1-3; D unclear. The CDR3 is 14 amino acids. Germline CDR1 is LNHDA and CDR2 is SQIVND (reference sequence). V gave up 5 bases and J gave up 0 bases, with 8 bases separating them. The CDR3 nucleotides are TGTGCCAGTAGTCCCGGCCCCTCTGGAAACACCATATATTTT. Protein sequence: CASSPGPSGNTIYF.

The J gene is TRBJ1-2, the V gene TRBV27; D is ambiguous. The ends were cut back, 8 bases at V and 1 base at J, with 17 bases in the middle. The CDR3 has 15 amino acids. Germline assignment: CDR1 MNHEY and CDR2 SMNVEV (reference sequence). This CDR3 reads CASSFLDRLNYGYTF. The CDR3 DNA is TGTGCCAGCTCGTTTTTGGACCGTCTTAACTATGGCTACACCTTC.

The CDR3 nucleotides read TGTGCCAGCAGCTCCTGGGACAGCTCTGGAAACACCATATATTTT. It translates to CASSSWDSSGNTIYF. The rearrangement uses TRBV13 and TRBJ1-3; TRBD1 agrees at 7 bases. From germline, CDR1 is PRHDT and CDR2 FYEKMQ (reference sequence). V dropped 4 bases and J dropped 0; count of bases not matched to a gene: 3. This CDR3 has 15 amino acids.

This clone was observed once. The chain carries TRBV4-1 and TRBJ2-2; D unclear. Trimming removed 0 bases at V and 4 bases at J, with 6 bases between. Germline CDR1 MGHRA, CDR2 YSYEKL. This CDR3 is 14 amino acids long. The CDR3 region is CASSQDISTGELFF. CDR3 DNA sequence: TGCGCCAGCAGCCAAGACATTAGCACCGGGGAGCTGTTTTTT.

This rearrangement joins TRBV27 to TRBJ2-3; D perhaps matches TRBD2 (7 bases). Trimming removed 2 bases at V and 4 bases at J, with 10 bases between. The CDR3 length is 14 residues. Looked up from germline, CDR1 is MNHEY and CDR2 is SMNVEV (reference sequence). Written as DNA, the CDR3 is TGTGCCAGCAGTTTAGCGGGGGCATCAGATACGCAGTATTTT. Residues: CASSLAGASDTQYF.

V usage is TRBV11-3 and J usage is TRBJ2-1; 8 bases agree with TRBD2. The trim removed 1 base at V and 4 bases at J, leaving 3 bases unmatched. This CDR3 comprises 15 residues. Germline lookup yields CDR1 SGHNT and CDR2 YENEEA. CDR3: CASSLGPGGYNEQFF. CDR3 nucleotides: TGTGCCAGCAGCTTAGGTCCGGGGGGGTACAATGAGCAGTTCTTC.

This rearrangement joins TRBV5-1 to TRBJ2-1; D possibly corresponds to TRBD2 (6 bases). The CDR3 is made up of 15 amino acids. The germline gives CDR1 SGHRS, CDR2 YFSETQ. V lost 4 bases and J 0 bases, leaving 11 bases between the germline ends. The chain's CDR3 is CASSPSESSYNEQFF. The CDR3 DNA reads as TGCGCCAGCAGCCCTAGCGAAAGCTCCTACAATGAGCAGTTCTTC.

This rearrangement joins TRBV7-2 to TRBJ2-7; D is uncertain. CDR3 length equals 15 residues. The V and J ends lost 4 bases and 3 bases respectively, with 16 bases between them. Germline values: CDR1 SGHTA, CDR2 FQGNSA. CDR3 amino acids: CASSSETYNLYEQYF. The DNA of the CDR3 is TGTGCCAGCAGCTCGGAAACCTACAACCTCTACGAGCAGTACTTC. The variable domain in full, completed from reference TRBV7-2 and TRBJ2-7, reads GAGVSQSPSNKVTEKGKDVELRCDPISGHTALYWYRQSLGQGLEFLIYFQGNSAPDKSGLPSDRFSAERTGGSVSTLTIQRTQQEDSAVYLCASSSETYNLYEQYFGPGTRLTVT.

The CDR3 reads CASSFPTSGHYEQYF. CDR3 nucleotide sequence: TGTGCCAGCAGCTTTCCGACTAGCGGACACTACGAGCAGTACTTC. This chain connects TRBV11-2 to TRBJ2-7, with 9 bases identical to TRBD2. The V gene's germline CDR1 is SGHAT and CDR2 FQNNGV. The CDR3 contains 15 residues. The J segment lost 3 bases and the V segment lost 3 bases, leaving 6 bases of the junction unmatched.

Concerning this clone itself: The same CDR3 arises from other DNA sequences in this sample as well. The gene calls are TRBV6-5 and TRBJ2-7; D not resolved. Germline V gene lookup returns CDR1 MNHEY and CDR2 SVGAGI. This CDR3 spans 13 amino acids. Trimming removed 2 bases at V and 0 bases at J, with 5 bases between. The chain's CDR3 is CASSYGLSYEQYF. CDR3 sequence (DNA): TGTGCCAGCAGTTACGGCCTCTCCTACGAGCAGTACTTC.

This chain connects TRBV4-3 to TRBJ2-1; D call uncertain. Germline V CDR1 and CDR2: LGHNA, YSLEER. V shed 5 bases and J shed 8 bases, with 16 bases lying between them. The CDR3 contains 14 residues. The CDR3 DNA is TGCGCCAGCAGCAGTCTCGTAGGGTCGGATGAGCAGTTCTTC. Translation gives CASSSLVGSDEQFF.

The chain joins TRBV6-5 to TRBJ2-1, with D perhaps matching TRBD2 (5 bases). CDR1 and CDR2 from the germline V gene are MNHEY and SVGAGI. The V and J ends lost 7 bases and 5 bases respectively, with 12 bases between them. The CDR3 length is 13 residues. CDR3 sequence reads: CASNLASNNEQFF. In nucleotides, the CDR3 is TGTGCCAGCAACTTAGCGTCCAACAATGAGCAGTTCTTC.

As concerns this clone: Other DNA sequences in the sample encode the same CDR3. This chain joins TRBV12-5 and TRBJ1-5; a weak D match, TRBD1 (5 bases). Deletions cut 6 bases from V and 1 base from J, with 10 bases between. CDR1 LGHNT and CDR2 FRNRAP come from the germline V gene. The CDR3 spans 14 residues. The CDR3 sequence is CASGSGLSNQPQHF. The CDR3 bases are TGTGCTAGTGGATCAGGGTTAAGCAATCAGCCCCAGCATTTT.

The rearrangement links TRBV4-2 to TRBJ1-3; perhaps TRBD1 as D (5 bases). Germline CDR1 and CDR2: LGHNA and YNFKEQ. CDR3 length: 18 amino acids. V shed 1 base and J shed 0 bases, with 16 bases lying between them. CDR3 region: CASSQVFVGTHSGNTIYF. In DNA, the CDR3 is TGTGCCAGCAGCCAAGTGTTCGTTGGGACTCACTCTGGAAACACCATATATTTT.

The rearrangement uses TRBV7-6 and TRBJ2-5; unclear D gene. The CDR3 totals 14 residues. With 1 base removed from V and 4 bases from J, the gap between germline ends came to 10 bases. Germline CDR1 and CDR2: SGHVS and FNYEAQ. The CDR3 nucleotides are TGTGCCAGCAGCTTAGTAGGGAAAGGAGAGACCCAGTACTTC. Translation: CASSLVGKGETQYF. The full variable domain, its missing parts supplied by reference TRBV7-6 and TRBJ2-5, is GAGVSQSPRYKVTKRGQDVALRCDPISGHVSLYWYRQALGQGPEFLTYFNYEAQQDKSGLPNDRFSAERPEGSISTLTIQRTEQRDSAMYRCASSLVGKGETQYFGPGTRLLVL.